Following are 11 T cell receptor beta chains from one sample sequenced in a study of T cell repertoires in cytomegalovirus infection. TCRdb independently ran MiXCR on the reads; one entry per CDR3 protein. The table shows 150,000 to 200,000 distinct CDR3 sequences, with 14% occurring only once. Sequenced input: PBMCs. The receptors originated from a human donor in good health (CMV status not recorded). Some clones in this sample may be carry-over from other donors' samples.

In this sample, this clonotype turned up many times. V usage is TRBV6-6 and J usage is TRBJ2-7; 11 nucleotides match TRBD1. V lost 2 bases to trimming and J lost 6 bases; unmatched junction nucleotides: 9. CDR1 MNHNY and CDR2 SVGAGI come from the germline V gene (reference sequence). This CDR3 spans 16 amino acids. CDR3 residues: CASSYRTGGKGSEQYF. CDR3 nucleotides: TGTGCCAGCAGTTACCGGACAGGGGGCAAGGGTTCCGAGCAGTACTTC.

The chain links TRBV18 to TRBJ1-5; D is ambiguous. Germline CDR1 is KGHSH and CDR2 is LQKENI. The CDR3 totals 13 residues. Trimming removed 3 bases at V and 7 bases at J, with 10 bases between. The CDR3 is CASSPEVGQPQHF. DNA for the CDR3: TGTGCCAGCTCACCTGAGGTTGGACAGCCCCAGCATTTT.

V and J are TRBV20-1 and TRBJ2-2; either TRBD1 or TRBD2 may supply D (5 bases each). Germline values: CDR1 DFQATT, CDR2 SNEGSKA (reference sequence). This CDR3 is 14 amino acids long. Trimming removed 6 bases from V and 0 bases from J, with 11 bases in between. The DNA of the CDR3 is TGCAGTGCCCCGGGACCCACGAACACCGGGGAGCTGTTTTTT. It codes for CSAPGPTNTGELFF.

This clonotype was recorded a few times. The V call is TRBV6-6, the J call TRBJ1-1, with D uncertain. Deletions cut 7 bases from V and 7 bases from J, with 13 bases between. CDR3 length equals 12 residues. CDR1 is MNHNY and CDR2 is SVGAGI in the germline V gene (reference sequence). CDR3 sequence: CASTNAAVEAFF. For the CDR3, the DNA is TGTGCCAGCACCAATGCGGCCGTTGAAGCTTTCTTT.

The V gene is TRBV3-1, the J gene TRBJ1-3, with D uncertain. The CDR3 sequence is 12 residues long. Per the germline V gene, CDR1 is LGHDT and CDR2 is YNNKEL (reference sequence). The germline V and J ends were trimmed by 4 bases and 8 bases, with 9 bases remaining between them. In nucleotides, the CDR3 is TGTGCCAGCAGCCGGATGCCGGACACCATATATTTT. Encoded protein: CASSRMPDTIYF. The whole variable domain, filled in from reference TRBV3-1 and TRBJ1-3, reads DTAVSQTPKYLVTQMGNDKSIKCEQNLGHDTMYWYKQDSKKFLKIMFSYNNKELIINETVPNRFSPKSPDKAHLNLHINSLELGDSAVYFCASSRMPDTIYFGEGSWLTVV.

This clonotype occurred many times. The chain is built from TRBV28 and TRBJ2-1; D gene ambiguous. This CDR3 is built from 14 residues. The germline gives CDR1 MDHEN, CDR2 SYDVKM. Between the trimmed V and J ends, which lost 5 bases and 10 bases, there was a span of 18 bases. This chain's CDR3 is CASSPPVRPGEQFF. In DNA, the CDR3 is TGTGCCAGCAGTCCCCCTGTGAGGCCTGGGGAGCAGTTCTTC.

With regard to this clonotype: A read error is possible here, since a much larger clone lies one base away. This chain joins TRBV6-8 and TRBJ2-1, with D unclear. The germline CDR1 and CDR2 sequences are MNHGY and SAAAGT. The CDR3 contains 12 residues. V shed 8 bases and J shed 8 bases, with 13 bases lying between them. CDR3 coding DNA: TGTGCCAGCGGCCCATTGAGCTATGAGCAGTTCTTC. It encodes CASGPLSYEQFF.

This clonotype was seen repeatedly, ten times or more. V gene TRBV28 combines with J gene TRBJ2-2; D is unclear. The length of the CDR3 is 16 residues. Trimming took off 3 bases at V and 1 base at J, with 12 bases between the two ends. Germline V gene sequence: CDR1 MDHEN, CDR2 SYDVKM. The CDR3, as DNA: TGTGCCAGCAGTTTTGAAGTGGCCCTGAACACCGGGGAGCTGTTTTTT. Protein: CASSFEVALNTGELFF.

This clonotype appeared many times. V and J are TRBV11-3 and TRBJ2-1, with 9 nucleotides matching TRBD1. From germline, CDR1 is SGHNT and CDR2 YENEEA. This CDR3 contains 15 residues. J gave up 7 bases and V 0 bases, and 4 bases lay outside the gene matches. CDR3 protein: CASSLDGTGKNEQFF. DNA for the CDR3: TGTGCCAGCAGCTTAGATGGGACAGGGAAAAATGAGCAGTTCTTC.

The V call is TRBV7-4, the J call TRBJ1-4; possibly TRBD1 for D (5 bases). V was pared by 1 base and J by 3 bases, with 9 bases between. The CDR3 spans 15 residues. Germline V lookup: CDR1 SGHVT, CDR2 SQSDAQ. Here the CDR3 reads CASSLGGSPNEKLFF. DNA of the CDR3: TGTGCCAGCAGCTTAGGGGGGAGCCCTAATGAAAAACTGTTTTTT.

In its sample, this clonotype was seen a few times. The chain recombines TRBV14 with TRBJ2-7; 8 nucleotides align to TRBD1. With V trimmed by 3 bases and J by 2 bases, 3 bases remained unmatched. There are 14 residues in the CDR3. The V gene's germline CDR1 is SGHDN and CDR2 FVKESK. CDR3 residues: CASSHGQGTYEQYF. CDR3 DNA: TGTGCCAGCAGCCACGGACAGGGAACCTACGAGCAGTACTTC.